This entry lists 10 T cell receptor beta chains sequenced from one sample in a study of T cell responses to AZD1222 COVID-19 vaccine. The data were produced by immunoSEQ multiplex PCR, yet TCRdb's version contains in-frame clones alone and is incomplete. The sample has some 140,000 clones; roughly 90% are singletons. Sequencing was performed on peripheral blood, taken on day 0 of AZD1222 vaccination. The receptors were sampled from an adult in good health.

The chain carries TRBV7-8 and TRBJ1-2, with D perhaps TRBD1 (6 bases). The length of the CDR3 is 14 residues. Germline V CDR1 and CDR2: SGHVS, FQNEAQ. Between the trimmed V and J ends, which lost 7 bases and 6 bases, there was a span of 18 bases. CDR3: CASITPGDSDGYTF. CDR3 DNA sequence: TGTGCCAGCATAACCCCAGGGGACTCGGATGGCTACACCTTC.

This clone was counted only a few times. J is TRBJ1-3 and V is TRBV5-4, with 7 bases matching TRBD1. The CDR3 is 17 residues long. J was trimmed by 0 bases and V by 4 bases; bases with no gene match: 10. Germline loops: CDR1 SGHNT, CDR2 YYREEE (reference sequence). This chain's CDR3 is CASSQRTGATSGNTIYF. The CDR3 DNA reads as TGTGCCAGCAGCCAAAGGACAGGAGCGACCTCTGGAAACACCATATATTTT.

J is TRBJ2-5 and V is TRBV25-1, with unresolved D. CDR3 length: 11 residues. Germline CDR1 and CDR2: MGHDK and SYGVNS. Trimming pared 3 bases from V and 6 bases from J, leaving 5 bases between. Here the CDR3 reads CASSDLQTQYF. CDR3 sequence (DNA): TGTGCCAGCAGTGATCTCCAGACCCAGTACTTC.

This chain uses TRBV7-7 with TRBJ2-3; 9 nucleotides align to TRBD1. This CDR3 region has 15 residues. Germline V gene lookup returns CDR1 SSHAT and CDR2 FNYEAQ (reference sequence). V lost 5 bases, J lost 4 bases, and 7 bases stayed unmatched. In DNA, the CDR3 is TGTGCCAGCAGCAGGGGACAGGGAGCGGCAGATACGCAGTATTTT. It translates to CASSRGQGAADTQYF.

This chain joins TRBV12-3 or TRBV12-4 and TRBJ1-1, with 8 bases lining up with TRBD1. The V segment lost 1 base and the J segment 7 bases; nucleotides outside the gene matches: 2. CDR3 length: 13 residues. The CDR3 reads CASSLGQGIEAFF. DNA for the CDR3: TGTGCCAGCAGTTTAGGACAGGGGATTGAAGCTTTCTTT.

The chain combines TRBV5-6 with TRBJ2-2, with 7 bases fitting TRBD1. V trimming: 7 bases; J trimming: 0 bases; junction bases outside the gene matches: 9. The CDR3 spans 16 residues. Germline CDR1 and CDR2: SGHDT and YYEEEE. For the CDR3, the DNA is TGTGCCAGCGCCCCTTTAGGGACAGCGAACACCGGGGAGCTGTTTTTT. It translates to CASAPLGTANTGELFF.

This clone was picked up one time. The chain employs TRBV28 and TRBJ1-3, with D hard to call. Trimming cost V 3 bases and J 8 bases, with 20 bases left between them. The CDR3 is 16 amino acids. Per germline, CDR1 MDHEN and CDR2 SYDVKM. Here the CDR3 DNA reads TGTGCCAGCAGTTTTCCCCCGGGGTCCCTAACATACACCATATATTTT. Its protein is CASSFPPGSLTYTIYF.

DNA for the CDR3: TGCGCCAGCACCCCAGGCCGAAGGGTGGGGTGGGAATACAATGAGCAGTTCTTC. Its protein is CASTPGRRVGWEYNEQFF. This sequence joins TRBV23-1 and TRBJ2-1; D is unclear. TRBV23-1 carries the ORF label, with uncertain function. This CDR3 comprises 18 residues. Trimming cost V 7 bases and J 4 bases, with 26 bases left between them.

The chain carries TRBV6-5 and TRBJ1-5, with 9 nucleotides matching TRBD1. After removal of 5 bases from V and 6 bases from J, the junction contained 5 bases not matched to a gene. Per germline, CDR1 MNHEY and CDR2 SVGAGI. The CDR3 runs to 14 residues. CDR3 DNA: TGTGCCAGCAGTCCCGGACAGGGGACTCAGCCCCAGCATTTT. Protein: CASSPGQGTQPQHF.

V gene TRBV5-1 combines with J gene TRBJ1-2, with D unresolved. CDR3 length equals 14 residues. Per germline, CDR1 SGHRS and CDR2 YFSETQ. V lost 4 bases, J lost 7 bases, and 17 bases lay in between. The CDR3 coding sequence is TGCGCCAGCAGCCCAGAAACAAGTCGCGCTGGCTACACCTTC. Translation gives CASSPETSRAGYTF.